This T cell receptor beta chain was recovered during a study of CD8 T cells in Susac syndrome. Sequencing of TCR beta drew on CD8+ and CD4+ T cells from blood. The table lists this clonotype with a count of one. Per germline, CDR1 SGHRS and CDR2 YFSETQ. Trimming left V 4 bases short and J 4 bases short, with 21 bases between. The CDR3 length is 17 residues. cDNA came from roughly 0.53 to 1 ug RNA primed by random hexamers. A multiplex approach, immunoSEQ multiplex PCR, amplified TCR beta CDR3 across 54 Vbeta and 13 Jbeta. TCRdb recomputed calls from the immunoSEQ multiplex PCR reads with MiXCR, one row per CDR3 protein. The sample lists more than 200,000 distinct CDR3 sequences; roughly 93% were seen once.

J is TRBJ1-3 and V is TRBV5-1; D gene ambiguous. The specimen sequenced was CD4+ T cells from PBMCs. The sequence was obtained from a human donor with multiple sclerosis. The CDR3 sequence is CASSPSPTLHLGNTIYF. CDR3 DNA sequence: TGCGCCAGCAGCCCCTCACCGACACTTCACTTGGGAAACACCATATATTTT.